The 23 T cell receptor beta chains reported below all come from one sample, sequenced in a study of regulatory T cells in long-lasting Graves disease. Arm-PCR of CDR3 regions and iRepertoire HTBI primers were used to build TCR beta libraries. One entry per CDR3 protein, called by TCRdb with MiXCR from the multiplex PCR reads. Of 300,000 to 500,000 distinct CDR3 sequences in the sample, 20% to 25% were seen once. Time point defined: persistent/refractory GD, antithyroid drugs over 5 years with positive TRAb. The TCR library used RNA extracted from PBMCs. Sequences were derived from peripheral blood mononuclear cells (PBMCs), sampled when the disease was refractory, from a patient treated with antithyroid drugs. The receptor set was obtained from a female donor with Graves disease.

The chain joins TRBV20-1 to TRBJ1-5, with unresolved D. V gave up 0 bases and J gave up 0 bases, with 6 bases separating them. This CDR3 contains 14 residues. Per germline, CDR1 DFQATT and CDR2 SNEGSKA (reference sequence). CDR3 DNA: TGCAGTGCTAGAGAGGCTTTTAGCAATCAGCCCCAGCATTTT. It translates to CSAREAFSNQPQHF.

The chain carries TRBV6-1 and TRBJ1-2, with D possibly matching TRBD1 (6 bases). The length of the CDR3 is 14 residues. Germline V lookup: CDR1 MNHNS, CDR2 SASEGT. V lost 6 bases and J 3 bases, leaving 14 bases between the germline ends. The chain's CDR3 is CASRPTGAYYGYTF. The DNA of the CDR3 is TGTGCCAGCAGGCCAACGGGGGCCTACTATGGCTACACCTTC.

This clonotype came up many times. The CDR3 sequence is CASSYQRGTGLIVGGYTF. In DNA, the CDR3 is TGTGCCAGCAGCTATCAAAGGGGGACAGGGCTTATTGTTGGTGGCTACACCTTC. The chain employs TRBV7-2 and TRBJ1-2, with TRBD1 identical over 9 bases. V dropped 4 bases and J dropped 7; count of bases not matched to a gene: 19. Germline values: CDR1 SGHTA, CDR2 FQGNSA. The CDR3 has 18 residues.

The V gene is TRBV7-2, the J gene TRBJ2-5; 9 nucleotides agree with TRBD1. Trimming cost V 5 bases and J 9 bases; bases outside gene matches: 13. This CDR3 is 15 amino acids long. Germline V gene data show CDR1 as SGHTA and CDR2 as FQGNSA. The CDR3 spells CASSPGTGITSPQYF. The CDR3 region has the DNA TGTGCCAGCAGCCCTGGGACAGGGATTACTTCACCCCAGTACTTC.

This clonotype occurred a few times. The chain recombines TRBV6-2 or TRBV6-3 with TRBJ1-1; D not certain. The germline CDR1 and CDR2 sequences are MNHEY and SVGEGT. This CDR3 spans 13 amino acids. Trimming stripped 4 bases from V and 5 bases from J, with 11 bases between. The DNA of the CDR3 is TGTGCCAGCAGTTTCCTACAGAGGACTGAAGCTTTCTTT. Residues: CASSFLQRTEAFF.

This chain links TRBV7-2 with TRBJ1-5, with 8 bases lining up with TRBD1. V was clipped by 0 bases and J by 3 bases; unmatched bases: 4. The CDR3 extends over 16 amino acids. The germline CDR1 and CDR2 sequences are SGHTA and FQGNSA. CDR3 coding DNA: TGTGCCAGCAGCTTAGCCGGACAGGGAACCAATCAGCCCCAGCATTTT. The encoded protein is CASSLAGQGTNQPQHF.

V gene TRBV19 combines with J gene TRBJ2-4; TRBD1 matches 8 bases. V gave up 5 bases and J gave up 6 bases; unmatched junction bases: 9. Germline loops: CDR1 LNHDA, CDR2 SQIVND (reference sequence). This CDR3 comprises 15 residues. The CDR3 coding sequence is TGTGCCAGTAGTCCGACAGGGGACAAGATAAACATTCAGTACTTC. Its protein is CASSPTGDKINIQYF.

In regard to this clonotype: Just one base apart from a much larger clone, this may be a read error. The chain has TRBV7-2 and TRBJ2-5; 8 nucleotides align to TRBD1. Germline values: CDR1 SGHTA, CDR2 FQGNSA. This CDR3 contains 15 residues. Losses at the gene ends were 6 bases for V and 4 bases for J; bases not matched to a gene: 10. CDR3 DNA: TGTGCCAGCAGATTGCAGGGGGCATATTCAGAGACCCAGTACTTC. Protein: CASRLQGAYSETQYF. The full variable domain, its missing parts supplied by reference TRBV7-2 and TRBJ2-5, is GAGVSQSPSNKVTEKGKDVELRCDPISGHTALYWYRQSLGQGLEFLIYFQGNSAPDKSGLPSDRFSAERTGGSVSTLTIQRTQQEDSAVYLCASRLQGAYSETQYFGPGTRLLVL.

This clonotype has just a few counts. This chain uses TRBV7-2 with TRBJ1-1; D uncertain. The length of the CDR3 is 13 residues. The germline V gene encodes CDR1 SGHTA and CDR2 FQGNSA. V was clipped by 3 bases and J by 0 bases, with 5 bases between them. In nucleotides, the CDR3 is TGTGCCAGCAGCTTCAACATGAACACTGAAGCTTTCTTT. Its protein is CASSFNMNTEAFF.

This clonotype was counted once. Here the CDR3 DNA reads TGTGCCACTGAGGGTAGGCCCCGAGGGCCCCAGCATTTT. Its translation is CATEGRPRGPQHF. V usage is TRBV24-1 and J usage is TRBJ1-5; D unclear. CDR3 length equals 13 residues. V lost 10 bases and J lost 9, with 18 bases in between. CDR1 is KGHDR, CDR2 SFDVKD, per germline.

The V gene is TRBV4-1, the J gene TRBJ1-2; D is uncertain. V gave up 0 bases and J gave up 6 bases, with 17 bases separating them. From germline, CDR1 is MGHRA and CDR2 YSYEKL. This CDR3 has 16 residues. This CDR3 reads CASSQDLRWERNGYTF. In DNA form, the CDR3 reads TGCGCCAGCAGCCAAGATCTCAGGTGGGAACGGAATGGCTACACCTTC.

This clonotype came up once. The gene calls are TRBV19 and TRBJ1-2; TRBD1 matches 8 bases. The germline V gene has CDR1 LNHDA and CDR2 SQIVND (reference sequence). The CDR3 has 17 residues. V was pared by 4 bases and J by 4 bases, with 14 bases of the junction left unmatched. The CDR3 sequence is CASSTLQITGGSYGYTF. The CDR3 DNA is TGTGCCAGTAGTACGCTGCAAATTACAGGGGGATCCTATGGCTACACCTTC.

For this clonotype: Given the absence of the conserved phenylalanine or tryptophan at the CDR3 end, a read error is likely. V gene TRBV28 combines with J gene TRBJ2-7; TRBD1 is a possible D gene (7 bases). The CDR3 contains 13 residues. Germline-derived CDR1 and CDR2 are MDHEN and SYDVKM. The CDR3 bases are TGTGCCGGCAGGGGGACTGGCAGATACGAGCAGTACTCC. This translates into CAGRGTGRYEQYS.

Regarding this clonotype: A much larger clone is a single base away; this may be a read error. The chain recombines TRBV6-2 or TRBV6-3 with TRBJ2-5; perhaps TRBD1 as D (6 bases). Looked up from germline, CDR1 is MNHEY and CDR2 is SVGEGT. CDR3 length: 15 amino acids. CDR3 DNA: TGTGCCAGCAGTTACTCAGGGCAGGGGAAAGAGACCCAGTGCTTC. Its translation is CASSYSGQGKETQCF.

This clonotype was picked up many times. The V gene is TRBV11-2, the J gene TRBJ2-7; D remains unclear. The CDR3 has 14 amino acids. The germline CDR1 and CDR2 sequences are SGHAT and FQNNGV. The V and J ends lost 1 base and 3 bases respectively, with 10 bases between them. DNA for the CDR3: TGTGCCAGCAGCTTAGGGACCCAACTCTACGAGCAGTACTTC. Translating it yields CASSLGTQLYEQYF.

This chain links TRBV5-6 with TRBJ1-1, with D unresolved. Germline assignment: CDR1 SGHDT and CDR2 YYEEEE. This CDR3 comprises 14 residues. The V end lost 0 bases, the J end lost 7 bases, and 13 bases lay between the germline ends. The CDR3 nucleotides are TGTGCCAGCAGCTTGGGCGCCTTTTCGGGTGAAGCTTTCTTT. Encoded protein: CASSLGAFSGEAFF.

There are many counts of this clonotype. The chain employs TRBV6-1 and TRBJ1-1; no firm D call. Germline-derived CDR1 and CDR2 are MNHNS and SASEGT. Deletions cut 2 bases from V and 9 bases from J, with 10 bases between. This CDR3 is built from 12 residues. The CDR3 reads CASSEIVAKAFF. The CDR3 bases are TGTGCCAGCAGTGAAATCGTGGCCAAAGCTTTCTTT.

The V gene is TRBV12-3 or TRBV12-4, the J gene TRBJ2-5, with TRBD1 matching 7 bases. Trimming took 6 bases from V and 5 from J; bases not matched to a gene: 9. This CDR3 is 14 amino acids long. Here the CDR3 reads CASRFTGDGETQYF. The CDR3 region has the DNA TGTGCCAGCAGATTCACAGGGGATGGGGAGACCCAGTACTTC.

This clonotype turned up a few times. This chain joins TRBV5-1 and TRBJ2-2; no firm D call. Germline CDR1 is SGHRS and CDR2 is YFSETQ. This CDR3 is 14 amino acids long. V lost 3 bases, J lost 3 bases, and 9 bases lay in between. DNA for the CDR3: TGCGCCAGCAGCTGCGTATGTTACACCGGGGAGCTGTTTTTT. This codes for CASSCVCYTGELFF.

This clonotype was seen repeatedly, ten times or more. The rearrangement links TRBV12-3 or TRBV12-4 to TRBJ2-7, with D tentatively TRBD2 (7 bases). The CDR3 loop spans 14 amino acids. V lost 8 bases and J 5 bases, leaving 19 bases between the germline ends. CDR3 region: CASLARGASNEQYF. Here the CDR3 DNA reads TGTGCCAGCTTAGCTCGGGGGGCAAGCAACGAGCAGTACTTC.

This clonotype was counted many times. The rearrangement links TRBV10-3 to TRBJ1-2; no definite D call. V lost 6 bases, J lost 4 bases, and 12 bases lay in between. The CDR3 contains 13 residues. Germline CDR1 is ENHRY and CDR2 is SYGVKD. This CDR3 is CAISNGVFYGYTF. The DNA for the CDR3 is TGTGCCATCAGCAACGGTGTCTTCTATGGCTACACCTTC.

This clonotype showed up many times. This chain connects TRBV6-5 to TRBJ1-2, with D unresolved. The CDR3 covers 12 residues. V was pared by 2 bases and J by 8 bases, with 9 bases between. CDR1 is MNHEY, CDR2 SVGAGI, per germline. CDR3 sequence reads: CASSYRGSGYTF. In DNA, the CDR3 is TGTGCCAGCAGTTACCGGGGTAGCGGCTACACCTTC.

There are a few counts of this clonotype. The chain is built from TRBV10-3 and TRBJ2-2; no reliable D call. The ends were cut back, 5 bases at V and 1 base at J, with 8 bases in the middle. Germline CDR1 is ENHRY and CDR2 is SYGVKD. The CDR3 covers 14 residues. The CDR3, as DNA: TGTGCCATCAGTATTCAGGTGAACACCGGGGAGCTGTTTTTT. As protein: CAISIQVNTGELFF.